This T cell receptor (beta chain) appears in the sequencing data of a study of circulating tumor DNA in untreated peripheral T-cell lymphoma. Study results and caveats: Tumor-specific clonotypes were found in about four fifths of patients.

The ends were cut back, 2 bases at V and 5 bases at J, with 10 bases in the middle. The CDR3 consists of 13 residues. Germline CDR1 reads WNHNN; CDR2 reads SYGVQD (reference sequence). Turning to this clone: Its antigen remains unknown.

Libraries were prepared by immunoSEQ multiplex PCR; TCRdb keeps only in-frame clonotypes and omits some of them. The data show about 6,600 clones, approximately 80% seen once. The tumor tissue sample was taken at baseline before any treatment. The V and J genes are TRBV10-1 and TRBJ2-7; D may be TRBD1 (5 bases). The sequenced sample was tumor tissue. This clonotype was sampled from a human donor with peripheral T-cell lymphoma. The CDR3 nucleotides read TGCGCCAGCAGTGAGGAAAGGGGCGACGAGCAGTACTTC. Translated, it gives CASSEERGDEQYF.